Presented here are 4 T cell receptor beta chains from one specimen sequenced in a study of CD8+ T cells in alopecia areata. cDNA prepared by RNA extraction and subsequent reverse transcription served as the template for sequencing. Sequencing was performed with immunoSEQ multiplex PCR; in TCRdb, only in-frame clones are kept and a portion is missing. Found here are around 140,000 clones, nearly 55% of them singletons; the top ten hold 15%. This sample's treatment: oral pan-JAK inhibitor, 5-10 mg twice daily. The sequenced sample was CD8+ T cells sorted from blood, obtained at week 4, from a patient treated with tofacitinib. The receptor source for this set is a human donor with alopecia areata.

This chain links TRBV7-9 with TRBJ2-5; no clear D gene. CDR1 is SEHNR and CDR2 is FQNEAQ in the germline V gene (reference sequence). This CDR3 is built from 14 residues. The germline V and J ends were trimmed by 5 bases and 2 bases, with 12 bases remaining between them. The CDR3 DNA is TGTGCCAGCAGCCGACCGGGCTCTCAAGAGACCCAGTACTTC. Protein sequence: CASSRPGSQETQYF.

V is TRBV13 and J is TRBJ1-5, with D tentatively TRBD1 (6 bases). Trimming took off 5 bases at V and 4 bases at J, with 6 bases between the two ends. Germline-derived CDR1 and CDR2 are PRHDT and FYEKMQ (reference sequence). This CDR3 region has 12 residues. CDR3 sequence: CASSQGNQPQHF. CDR3 in DNA: TGTGCCAGCAGCCAGGGGAATCAGCCCCAGCATTTT.

This clone was observed a few times. V is TRBV6-5 and J is TRBJ1-1; the D gene is possibly TRBD1 (6 bases). V was pared by 7 bases and J by 7 bases, with 10 bases between. The V gene's germline CDR1 is MNHEY and CDR2 SVGAGI. The CDR3 extends over 11 amino acids. CDR3 sequence (DNA): TGTGCCAGCACCACAGGGTTTGAAGCTTTCTTT. It yields the protein CASTTGFEAFF.

The chain recombines TRBV27 with TRBJ2-7, with D tentatively TRBD2 (5 bases). The CDR3 is 12 residues long. V lost 8 bases to trimming and J lost 0 bases, with 8 bases between them. The V gene's germline CDR1 is MNHEY and CDR2 SMNVEV (reference sequence). The CDR3, as DNA: TGTGCCAGCGGACTTAGCTCCTACGAGCAGTACTTC. Amino acids: CASGLSSYEQYF.